This T cell receptor (beta chain) was documented in a study of spatial heterogeneity in lung cancer. Looking at the study overall: The approximately 77 donors had untreated early-stage non-small cell lung cancer.

MiXCR was run by TCRdb on the 5' RACE reads, yielding one entry per CDR3 protein. The repertoire consists of some 43,000 distinct CDR3 sequences, with roughly a tenth occurring once and the leading ten covering roughly 15%. This clonotype has more than one count but fewer than ten. Time point defined: blood at routine non-recurrence follow-up after resection. V lost 5 bases and J 6 bases, leaving 13 bases between the germline ends. The CDR3 consists of 13 residues. Germline V gives CDR1 LNHDA, CDR2 SQIVND (reference sequence). V and J are TRBV19 and TRBJ1-2; D uncertain. The TCR was taken from a female donor with early-stage non-small cell lung cancer. This sample comprised PBMCs, obtained at follow-up. The CDR3 sequence is CASSPEGWNGYTF. The CDR3 nucleotides read TGTGCCAGTAGTCCCGAAGGATGGAATGGCTACACCTTC.